The following is a TCR beta chain sequence with its context. These data originate in a study of siplizumab effects on memory and regulatory T cells. TCRdb keeps only in-frame clones here, not all; method: immunoSEQ multiplex PCR. Found here are roughly 56,000 clones, roughly 93% of them singletons; the top ten hold 38%. From germline, CDR1 is MDHEN and CDR2 SYDVKM. Trimming took 2 bases from V and 2 from J, leaving 10 bases between them. The CDR3 is 14 residues long. The chain is built from TRBV28 and TRBJ2-7; no definite D call. The sequenced sample was CD8+ T cells sorted from blood. This TCR came from a human donor in good health. In nucleotides, the CDR3 is TGTGCCAGCAGTTTACCTCGGGCGACCTACGAGCAGTACTTC. Residues: CASSLPRATYEQYF.